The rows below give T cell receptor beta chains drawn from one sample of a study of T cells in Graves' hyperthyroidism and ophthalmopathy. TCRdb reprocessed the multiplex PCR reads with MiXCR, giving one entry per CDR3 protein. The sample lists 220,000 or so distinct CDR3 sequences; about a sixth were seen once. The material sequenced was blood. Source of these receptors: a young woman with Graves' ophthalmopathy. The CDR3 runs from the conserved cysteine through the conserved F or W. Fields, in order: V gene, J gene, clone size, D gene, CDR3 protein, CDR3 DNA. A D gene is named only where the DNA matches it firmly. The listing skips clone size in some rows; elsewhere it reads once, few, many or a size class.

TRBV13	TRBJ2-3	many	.	CASSPAGHQTSGTQYF	TGTGCCAGCAGCCCGGCCGGGCATCAGACATCGGGTACGCAGTATTTT
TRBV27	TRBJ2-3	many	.	CASSLRGVEHTDTQYF	TGTGCCAGCAGTTTGCGGGGAGTAGAGCACACAGATACGCAGTATTTT
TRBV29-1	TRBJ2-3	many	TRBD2	CSERLAGGRDTQYF	TGCAGCGAAAGACTAGCGGGAGGGCGAGATACGCAGTATTTT
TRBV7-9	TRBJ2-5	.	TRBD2	CASSFHSGGNQETQYF	TGTGCCAGCAGCTTTCATAGCGGGGGCAACCAAGAGACCCAGTACTTC
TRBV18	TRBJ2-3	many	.	CASSLRDTDSDTQYF	TGTGCCAGCTCTCTCCGGGACACTGATTCAGATACGCAGTATTTT
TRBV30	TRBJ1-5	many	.	CAWSVSLGAQPQHF	TGTGCCTGGAGTGTAAGCCTGGGGGCCCAGCCCCAGCATTTT
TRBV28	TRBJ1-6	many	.	CASSTAGSVYNSPLHF	TGTGCCAGCAGCACTGCCGGGTCCGTCTATAATTCACCCCTCCACTTT
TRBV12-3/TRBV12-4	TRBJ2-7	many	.	CASSFRYSEQYF	TGTGCCAGCAGTTTCCGGTACAGCGAGCAGTACTTC
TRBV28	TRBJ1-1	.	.	CASSFRFGGVNTEAFF	TGTGCCAGCAGTTTTAGGTTCGGCGGAGTGAACACTGAAGCTTTCTTT
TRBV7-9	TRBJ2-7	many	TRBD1	CASSLAGTVAYEQYF	TGTGCCAGCAGCTTAGCCGGGACAGTTGCCTACGAGCAGTACTTC
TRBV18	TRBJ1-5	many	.	CASSPPGPNQPQHF	TGTGCCAGCTCACCGCCGGGTCCCAATCAGCCCCAGCATTTT
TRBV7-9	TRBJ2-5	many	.	CASSLQTRRRETQYF	TGTGCCAGCAGCTTACAGACTAGACGGAGGGAGACCCAGTACTTC
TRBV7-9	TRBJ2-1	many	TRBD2	CASSFGGGAVEQFF	TGTGCCAGCAGCTTCGGCGGGGGGGCCGTTGAGCAGTTCTTC
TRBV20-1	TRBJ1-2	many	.	CSARVPGARYGYTF	TGCAGTGCTAGAGTTCCGGGGGCGAGGTATGGCTACACCTTC
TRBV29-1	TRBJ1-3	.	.	CSVDLGNTIYF	TGCAGCGTTGATCTTGGAAACACCATATATTTT
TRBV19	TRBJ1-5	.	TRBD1	CATDDRGSLDFYSNQPQHF	TGTGCCACCGATGACAGGGGGTCTCTCGACTTTTATAGCAATCAGCCCCAGCATTTT
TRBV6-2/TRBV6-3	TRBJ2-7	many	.	CASSYDLQGAFYEQYF	TGTGCCAGCAGTTATGATTTACAGGGCGCGTTCTACGAGCAGTACTTC
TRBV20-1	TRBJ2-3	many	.	CSARDYNPGATDTQYF	TGCAGTGCTAGAGATTATAACCCCGGGGCGACAGATACGCAGTATTTT
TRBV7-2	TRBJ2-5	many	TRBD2	CASSYTSGQETQYF	TGTGCCAGCAGTTATACTAGCGGCCAAGAGACCCAGTACTTC
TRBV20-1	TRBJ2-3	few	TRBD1	CSATGDRNTDTQYF	TGCAGTGCCACAGGGGACAGAAACACAGATACGCAGTATTTT
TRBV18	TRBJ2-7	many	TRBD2	CASSLRLAGEDEQYF	TGTGCCAGCTCACTCCGACTAGCGGGAGAGGACGAGCAGTACTTC
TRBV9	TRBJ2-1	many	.	CASSVRGESYNEQFF	TGTGCCAGCAGCGTAAGAGGGGAGTCCTACAATGAGCAGTTCTTC
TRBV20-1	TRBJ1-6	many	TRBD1	CSARDLPRDRIQHNSPLHF	TGCAGTGCTAGAGATCTCCCCCGGGACAGGATACAACATAATTCACCCCTCCACTTT
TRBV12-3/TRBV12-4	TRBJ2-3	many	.	CASSWEQGNTDTQYF	TGTGCCAGCAGTTGGGAGCAGGGTAACACAGATACGCAGTATTTT
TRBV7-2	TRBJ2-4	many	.	CASSSELAKNIQYF	TGTGCCAGCAGCTCAGAGCTAGCCAAAAACATTCAGTACTTC
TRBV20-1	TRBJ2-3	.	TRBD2	CSETPKGGGRDSTDTQYF	TGCAGTGAGACCCCCAAAGGGGGCGGGAGGGATTCCACAGATACGCAGTATTTT
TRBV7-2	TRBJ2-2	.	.	CASSSHGTRSTGELFF	TGTGCCAGCAGCTCCCACGGGACGCGGTCCACCGGGGAGCTGTTTTTT
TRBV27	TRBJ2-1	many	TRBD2	CASSLDRLAGARSNEQFF	TGTGCCAGCAGTTTAGACCGACTAGCGGGAGCGAGATCCAATGAGCAGTTCTTC
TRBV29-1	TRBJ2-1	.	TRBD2	CSVCLIGTSVNNEQFF	TGCAGCGTCTGTTTGATCGGGACTAGCGTAAACAATGAGCAGTTCTTC
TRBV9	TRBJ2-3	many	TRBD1	CASSVGWRIGTGKGYTDTQYF	TGTGCCAGCAGCGTAGGTTGGCGGATCGGGACAGGGAAGGGGTACACAGATACGCAGTATTTT
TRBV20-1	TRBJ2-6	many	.	CSARDAGQPSRGANVLTF	TGCAGTGCTAGAGATGCCGGACAGCCCTCTCGGGGGGCCAACGTCCTGACTTTC
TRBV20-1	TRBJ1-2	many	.	CSARDLSGWRLGYTF	TGCAGTGCTAGAGATCTTTCCGGGTGGAGACTTGGCTACACCTTC
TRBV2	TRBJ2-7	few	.	CASRGHPEEQYF	TGTGCCAGCAGGGGACACCCGGAGGAGCAGTACTTC
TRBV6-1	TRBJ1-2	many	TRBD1	CASSSLTGGDGYTF	TGTGCCAGCAGTTCCCTTACAGGGGGGGATGGCTACACCTTC
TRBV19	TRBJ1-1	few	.	CASSIFGKGDTEAFF	TGTGCCAGTAGTATCTTTGGGAAGGGGGACACTGAAGCTTTCTTT
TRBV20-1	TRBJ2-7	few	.	CSARDQHRSYEQYF	TGCAGTGCTAGAGATCAACACAGGTCCTACGAGCAGTACTTC
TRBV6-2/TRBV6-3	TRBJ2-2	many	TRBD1	CASSYLQGAITGELFF	TGTGCCAGCAGTTACCTGCAGGGGGCAATCACCGGGGAGCTGTTTTTT
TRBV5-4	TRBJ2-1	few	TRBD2	CASSLTSGGAGEQFF	TGTGCCAGCAGCCTTACTAGCGGGGGGGCAGGTGAGCAGTTCTTC
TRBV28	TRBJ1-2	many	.	CASSTGMVFYTF	TGTGCCAGCAGTACAGGGATGGTATTCTACACCTTC
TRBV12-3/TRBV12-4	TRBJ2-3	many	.	CANSFFLASSTDTQYF	TGTGCCAACAGTTTTTTCCTAGCTTCTAGCACAGATACGCAGTATTTT
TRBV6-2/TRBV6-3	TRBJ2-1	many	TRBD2	CASSYRLADSYNEQFF	TGTGCCAGCAGTTACCGACTAGCGGACTCCTACAATGAGCAGTTCTTC
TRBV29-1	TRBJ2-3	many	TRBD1	CSVVTGSTDTQYF	TGCAGCGTCGTGACAGGGAGCACAGATACGCAGTATTTT
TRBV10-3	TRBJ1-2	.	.	CAISPGGGYGYTF	TGTGCCATCAGCCCGGGGGGGGGCTATGGCTACACCTTC
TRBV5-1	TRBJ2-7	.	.	CASSPRSRDPGNGEQYF	TGTGCCAGCAGCCCCAGGTCCCGGGACCCCGGCAACGGGGAGCAGTACTTC
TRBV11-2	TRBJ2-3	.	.	CASSSLRSAGSTDTQYF	TGTGCCAGCAGCTCCCTTCGGTCCGCGGGCAGCACAGATACGCAGTATTTT
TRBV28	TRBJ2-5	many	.	CASSSPIPSHSSMAQYF	TGTGCCAGCAGTTCCCCAATCCCAAGTCACAGTAGCATGGCCCAGTACTTC
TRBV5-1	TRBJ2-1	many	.	CASSLTGRDSRVEPFF	TGCGCCAGCAGCTTGACAGGCCGGGACTCCCGAGTTGAACCGTTCTTC